Listed here are 26 T cell receptor beta chains from one sample, sequenced in a study of blood T cell repertoires in COVID-19. TCRdb keeps only in-frame clones here, not all; method: immunoSEQ multiplex PCR. The sample records under 200,000 clones, about 80% being singletons. The sample was PBMCs or T cells enriched from blood (not recorded which). The receptors here all came from a woman in her sixties or seventies with acute COVID-19.

To note about this clone: Mismatch with germline at one junction end may stem from a read error. The chain uses TRBV6-5 and TRBJ1-5; perhaps TRBD1 as D (6 bases). CDR1 is MNHEY, CDR2 SVGAGI, per germline. The CDR3 runs to 16 residues. Written as DNA, the CDR3 is TGTGCCACCAGTTACGATTCAGGGGCAAGCAATCAGCCCCAGCATTTT. It encodes CATSYDSGASNQPQHF.

This clone has just a few counts. CDR3: CASSKGWKGLNTEAFF. The CDR3 DNA is TGTGCCAGCAGCAAAGGTTGGAAGGGGCTGAACACTGAAGCTTTCTTT. V gene TRBV21-1 combines with J gene TRBJ1-1; TRBD1, as called in the table, went unchecked against the DNA. TRBV21-1 is recorded as a pseudogene. The CDR3 loop spans 16 amino acids.

The chain is built from TRBV5-4 and TRBJ1-3; D is unclear. CDR3 size: 14 residues. CDR1 is SGHNT and CDR2 is YYREEE in the germline V gene (reference sequence). V lost 4 bases to trimming and J lost 0 bases, with 8 bases between them. The CDR3 DNA reads TGTGCCAGCAGCCCACAGAGCTCTGGAAACACCATATATTTT. It codes for CASSPQSSGNTIYF.

Note on this clone: Other DNA variants within this sample encode the same CDR3. The CDR3 sequence: CASSPGLAGGPEETQYF. DNA of the CDR3: TGTGCCAGCAGCCCGGGACTAGCGGGAGGGCCCGAAGAGACCCAGTACTTC. The J gene is TRBJ2-5, the V gene TRBV5-4; TRBD2 aligns across 16 bases. Trimming removed 4 bases from V and 3 bases from J; junction bases left unmatched: 6. Looked up from germline, CDR1 is SGHNT and CDR2 is YYREEE (reference sequence). This CDR3 spans 17 amino acids.

V is TRBV6-1 and J is TRBJ1-1, with D maybe TRBD1 (6 bases). CDR1 MNHNS and CDR2 SASEGT come from the germline V gene. V was clipped by 1 base and J by 11 bases, with 14 bases between them. The CDR3 spans 13 residues. The CDR3 region is CASSEGNRVNAFF. The CDR3 DNA is TGTGCCAGCAGTGAAGGGAACAGGGTGAACGCTTTCTTT.

The chain is built from TRBV6-2 or TRBV6-3 and TRBJ2-3; 10 nucleotides line up with TRBD1. The CDR3 consists of 16 residues. The V segment lost 6 bases and the J segment 5 bases; nucleotides outside the gene matches: 11. Germline V gives CDR1 MNHEY, CDR2 SVGEGT. The CDR3 is CASSQFRDRGLDTQYF. The CDR3 DNA sequence: TGTGCCAGCAGCCAATTCCGGGACAGGGGTTTAGATACGCAGTATTTT.

In this sample, this clone turned up a few times. The chain joins TRBV6-1 to TRBJ2-1; D remains unclear. Germline CDR1 is MNHNS and CDR2 is SASEGT. Trimming shortened V by 3 bases and J by 3 bases, and 3 bases separated the two germline ends. The CDR3 extends over 12 amino acids. CDR3 amino acids: CASSDSYNEQFF. CDR3 DNA: TGTGCCAGCAGTGATAGCTACAATGAGCAGTTCTTC.

The CDR3 sequence is CASRLDRAGSPLHF. CDR3 in DNA: TGTGCCAGCAGGCTGGACAGGGCGGGTTCACCCCTCCACTTT. J is TRBJ1-6 and V is TRBV2; the match to TRBD1 covers 8 bases. CDR3 length: 14 amino acids. The V and J ends lost 6 bases and 9 bases, in that order; junction bases with no gene match: 7. Germline CDR1 reads SNHLY; CDR2 reads FYNNEI.

V is TRBV6-5 and J is TRBJ2-1, with TRBD2 matching 7 bases. Unmatched junction bases numbered 12, after V lost 9 bases and J lost 13 bases. Germline V CDR1 and CDR2: MNHEY, SVGAGI. This CDR3 has 12 amino acids. The CDR3 coding sequence is TGTGCCAGAACCAGAGCCGGGACTACCCAGTTCTTC. It is translated as CARTRAGTTQFF.

This chain links TRBV6-4 with TRBJ1-2; the D gene is possibly TRBD1 (5 bases). Germline CDR1 is MRHNA and CDR2 is SNTAGT. The CDR3 length is 14 residues. V lost 6 bases and J lost 4, with 15 bases in between. Written as DNA, the CDR3 is TGTGCCAGCAGACCCGGACAAGGTTCCTATGGCTACACCTTC. Encoded protein: CASRPGQGSYGYTF.

The chain is built from TRBV9 and TRBJ1-2, with D perhaps TRBD1 (5 bases). V lost 0 bases and J lost 4, with 16 bases in between. CDR1 is SGDLS, CDR2 YYNGEE, per germline. This CDR3 contains 16 residues. The CDR3 sequence: CASSVGRGRTLYGYTF. Here the CDR3 DNA reads TGTGCCAGCAGCGTAGGAAGGGGCAGAACGCTCTATGGCTACACCTTC. Together with reference TRBV9 and TRBJ1-2, the CDR3 gives the full variable domain: DSGVTQTPKHLITATGQRVTLRCSPRSGDLSVYWYQQSLDQGLQFLIQYYNGEERAKGNILERFSAQQFPDLHSELNLSSLELGDSALYFCASSVGRGRTLYGYTFGSGTRLTVV.

CDR3 sequence (DNA): TGTGCCTGGAGTGTACTGGGTCGGGGAGATAATTCACCCCTCCACTTT. It translates to CAWSVLGRGDNSPLHF. This chain uses TRBV30 with TRBJ1-6; no reliable D call. The germline V and J ends were trimmed by 0 bases and 5 bases, with 14 bases remaining between them. Germline V lookup: CDR1 GTSNPN, CDR2 SVGIG (reference sequence). The CDR3 length is 16 residues.

The chain joins TRBV28 to TRBJ1-4; 9 positions match TRBD1. The CDR3 runs 13 residues. The germline V gene has CDR1 MDHEN and CDR2 SYDVKM. Unmatched junction bases numbered 3, after V lost 9 bases and J lost 4 bases. The CDR3 sequence is CASGGQGNEKLFF. Here the CDR3 DNA reads TGTGCCAGTGGGGGACAGGGTAATGAAAAACTGTTTTTT.

As regards this clone: A read error may account for a junction end that differs from germline. V gene TRBV15 combines with J gene TRBJ1-1; 9 bases align to TRBD1. Germline values: CDR1 LNHNV, CDR2 YYDKDF (reference sequence). The CDR3 totals 16 residues. The CDR3 spells CATSRFGTGRNTEASF. Here the CDR3 DNA reads TGTGCCACCAGCAGGTTCGGGACAGGGAGGAACACTGAAGCTTCCTTT.

This chain links TRBV6-2 or TRBV6-3 with TRBJ2-5; D possibly corresponds to TRBD1 (5 bases). V gave up 2 bases and J gave up 5 bases, with 18 bases separating them. Looked up from germline, CDR1 is MNHEY and CDR2 is SVGEGT. This CDR3 is 16 amino acids long. CDR3 sequence: CASSYTGPRPGETQYF. In DNA form, the CDR3 reads TGTGCCAGCAGTTACACCGGCCCCCGCCCAGGGGAGACCCAGTACTTC.

The DNA of the CDR3 is TGTGCCAGCAGCCCCGAGACAGGAATCACTGAAGCTTTCTTT. Its translation is CASSPETGITEAFF. V usage is TRBV7-8 and J usage is TRBJ1-1; possibly TRBD1 for D (6 bases). CDR1 SGHVS and CDR2 FQNEAQ come from the germline V gene. Trimming removed 5 bases from V and 4 bases from J, with 14 bases in between. The CDR3 runs to 14 residues.

The chain uses TRBV6-5 and TRBJ2-5, with TRBD2 identical over 11 bases. The germline V gene encodes CDR1 MNHEY and CDR2 SVGAGI. V lost 0 bases to trimming and J lost 5 bases; unmatched junction nucleotides: 5. This CDR3 is 16 amino acids long. The CDR3: CASSYSGTSGRETQYF. The CDR3 DNA sequence: TGTGCCAGCAGTTACTCAGGGACTAGCGGTCGGGAGACCCAGTACTTC.

The V call is TRBV5-5, the J call TRBJ1-1; 8 bases match TRBD1. V was pared by 0 bases and J by 7 bases, with 8 bases of the junction left unmatched. Germline V gene lookup returns CDR1 SGHKS and CDR2 YYEKEE (reference sequence). CDR3 length: 15 amino acids. CDR3: CASSLEPGGGDEAFF. DNA for the CDR3: TGTGCCAGCAGCTTGGAACCAGGGGGCGGGGATGAAGCTTTCTTT. Based on the CDR3 plus reference TRBV5-5 and TRBJ1-1, the full variable domain is DAGVTQSPTHLIKTRGQQVTLRCSPISGHKSVSWYQQVLGQGPQFIFQYYEKEERGRGNFPDRFSARQFPNYSSELNVNALLLGDSALYLCASSLEPGGGDEAFFGQGTRLTVV.

The chain links TRBV6-2 or TRBV6-3 to TRBJ2-1; 9 nucleotides line up with TRBD2. CDR3 length: 15 residues. V gave up 2 bases and J gave up 8 bases; unmatched junction bases: 7. Germline V gene sequence: CDR1 MNHEY, CDR2 SVGEGT. The CDR3 nucleotides are TGTGCCAGCAGTTACGAGGCGGGAGGGCTGGATGAGCAGTTCTTC. It specifies CASSYEAGGLDEQFF.

This chain links TRBV30 with TRBJ2-7; D is perhaps TRBD1 (5 bases). Germline V CDR1 and CDR2: GTSNPN, SVGIG (reference sequence). The CDR3 consists of 13 residues. Trimming took 1 base from V and 4 from J, leaving 11 bases between them. Here the CDR3 reads CAWSGTTNYEQYF. In nucleotides, the CDR3 is TGTGCCTGGAGTGGGACAACGAATTACGAGCAGTACTTC.

The J gene is TRBJ2-7, the V gene TRBV29-1, with 10 bases aligning to TRBD2. The germline gives CDR1 SQVTM, CDR2 ANQGSEA. With 4 bases clipped from V and 6 bases from J, the junction kept 18 bases outside the gene matches. This CDR3 contains 17 residues. This CDR3 is CSVAGRYKREGTVEQYF. CDR3 nucleotide sequence: TGCAGCGTTGCGGGACGGTATAAGCGGGAGGGCACGGTCGAGCAGTACTTC.

The V call is TRBV27, the J call TRBJ1-6; 8 nucleotides line up with TRBD1. V was pared by 5 bases and J by 10 bases, with 13 bases of the junction left unmatched. This CDR3 is 16 amino acids long. Looked up from germline, CDR1 is MNHEY and CDR2 is SMNVEV (reference sequence). The CDR3 DNA sequence: TGTGCCAGCAGTCTAACTGACAGGGGAAGGGGCTCACCCCTCCACTTT. Its protein product is CASSLTDRGRGSPLHF.

V and J are TRBV30 and TRBJ1-4, with D perhaps TRBD1 (5 bases). This CDR3 has 12 residues. The germline V gene encodes CDR1 GTSNPN and CDR2 SVGIG (reference sequence). V was cut by 5 bases and J by 6 bases, with 10 bases left in between. The CDR3 region has the DNA TGTGCCTGGGGGGGACTTTATGAAAAACTGTTTTTT. Translation gives CAWGGLYEKLFF.

This clone has only one observation. This chain links TRBV4-3 with TRBJ1-6, with TRBD1 identical over 7 bases. With V trimmed by 0 bases and J by 8 bases, 4 bases remained unmatched. Germline V CDR1 and CDR2: LGHNA, YSLEER. This CDR3 region has 15 residues. The CDR3: CASSQEGQIYSPLHF. The DNA of the CDR3 is TGCGCCAGCAGCCAAGAGGGACAGATATATTCACCCCTCCACTTT.

The genes are TRBV5-1 and TRBJ1-2; 9 nucleotides agree with TRBD1. Per the germline V gene, CDR1 is SGHRS and CDR2 is YFSETQ. This CDR3 spans 15 amino acids. V shed 4 bases and J 7 bases; nucleotides not matched to a gene: 11. CDR3 in amino acids: CASSPEHRGLSGYTF. The CDR3 DNA follows: TGCGCCAGCAGCCCAGAGCACAGGGGGCTCAGTGGCTACACCTTC.

This clone came up once. V usage is TRBV14 and J usage is TRBJ1-4; 7 bases fit TRBD1. The V gene end was trimmed by 4 bases and the J gene end by 6 bases; junction bases not matched to a gene: 2. The CDR3 spans 13 residues. Germline CDR1 is SGHDN and CDR2 is FVKESK. The CDR3 nucleotides read TGTGCCAGCAGCCGACAGGGAGATGAAAAACTGTTTTTT. Its translation is CASSRQGDEKLFF.